Shown below are 21 T cell receptor beta chains from a single sample sequenced in a study of T cell repertoires in cytomegalovirus infection. What these receptors recognize is not known. TCRdb reprocessed the reads with MiXCR, giving one entry per CDR3 protein. The data contain roughly 920,000 distinct CDR3 sequences, approximately 32% of them seen just once; the ten biggest clones take up under 15%. The material was cultured CD8+ T cells from PBMCs, obtained from culture after CMV antigen stimulation. The origin of the receptors is a human donor in good health (CMV status not recorded). Some clones in this sample may be carry-over from other donors' samples.

The chain uses TRBV11-2 and TRBJ2-1; the match to TRBD2 covers 10 bases. V lost 5 bases, J lost 5 bases, and 6 bases stayed unmatched. The CDR3 has 15 residues. Germline lookup yields CDR1 SGHAT and CDR2 FQNNGV. The chain's CDR3 is CASSPAGGRNNEQFF. Here the CDR3 DNA reads TGTGCCAGCAGCCCAGCGGGGGGGCGTAACAATGAGCAGTTCTTC.

This clonotype appeared a few times. V is TRBV2 and J is TRBJ2-7, with TRBD1 identical over 7 bases. The CDR3 contains 11 residues. Germline values: CDR1 SNHLY, CDR2 FYNNEI. Trimming took 7 bases from V and 9 from J; bases not matched to a gene: 6. CDR3 region: CASNDRERQYV. Here the CDR3 DNA reads TGTGCCAGCAACGACAGGGAACGGCAGTACGTC.

The rearrangement uses TRBV20-1 and TRBJ2-7, with D possibly matching TRBD1 (6 bases). The CDR3 is made up of 14 amino acids. CDR1 is DFQATT and CDR2 is SNEGSKA in the germline V gene (reference sequence). V was clipped by 3 bases and J by 1 base, with 13 bases between them. CDR3 sequence: CSASTGRYSYEQYF. Written as DNA, the CDR3 is TGCAGTGCTAGTACAGGGAGATATTCCTACGAGCAGTACTTC.

This clonotype was counted only a few times. The chain's CDR3 is CASSLDSEETQYF. CDR3 DNA: TGTGCCAGCAGCTTGGACTCCGAAGAGACCCAGTACTTC. The chain is built from TRBV7-9 and TRBJ2-5; D possibly corresponds to TRBD2 (5 bases). V lost 3 bases and J 3 bases, leaving 8 bases between the germline ends. The germline V gene encodes CDR1 SEHNR and CDR2 FQNEAQ (reference sequence). The CDR3 is 13 residues long.

This clonotype was detected only a few times. The gene calls are TRBV2 and TRBJ2-2; TRBD1 is a possible D gene (6 bases). The CDR3 has 17 amino acids. Looked up from germline, CDR1 is SNHLY and CDR2 is FYNNEI. V shed 5 bases and J shed 3 bases, with 19 bases lying between them. The CDR3, as DNA: TGTGCCAGCAGTCTTCAGGGGCCAATTGCCCACACCGGGGAGCTGTTTTTT. As protein: CASSLQGPIAHTGELFF.

V and J are TRBV7-2 and TRBJ1-1; D is possibly TRBD1 (5 bases). Germline V lookup: CDR1 SGHTA, CDR2 FQGNSA. V was pared by 5 bases and J by 7 bases, with 14 bases between. The CDR3 spans 13 residues. CDR3 DNA sequence: TGTGCCAGCAGCCAGACCCGGGACGGTGAAGCTTTCTTT. It codes for CASSQTRDGEAFF.

This clonotype was observed a handful of times. The chain couples TRBV27 to TRBJ1-1; unclear D gene. Germline V gene lookup returns CDR1 MNHEY and CDR2 SMNVEV (reference sequence). This CDR3 spans 14 amino acids. Trimming cost V 0 bases and J 4 bases, with 9 bases left between them. CDR3 protein: CASSLSGSPTEAFF. CDR3 DNA sequence: TGTGCCAGCAGTTTATCAGGGAGCCCCACTGAAGCTTTCTTT.

The V call is TRBV7-9, the J call TRBJ2-1; 11 bases fit TRBD2. With 4 bases clipped from V and 2 bases from J, the junction kept 7 bases outside the gene matches. CDR3 length equals 17 residues. Per germline, CDR1 SEHNR and CDR2 FQNEAQ (reference sequence). The CDR3 is CASSSPLTSGTYNEQFF. CDR3 bases: TGTGCCAGCAGCTCCCCCCTGACTAGCGGGACCTACAATGAGCAGTTCTTC.

The rearrangement uses TRBV4-2 and TRBJ2-5, with TRBD2 identical over 10 bases. The CDR3 is 16 amino acids. Looked up from germline, CDR1 is LGHNA and CDR2 is YNFKEQ. V gave up 3 bases and J gave up 5 bases; unmatched junction bases: 9. The CDR3 spells CASSQISGGPFETQYF. DNA of the CDR3: TGTGCCAGCAGCCAGATTAGCGGGGGGCCCTTTGAGACCCAGTACTTC.

This clonotype appeared a few times. The rearrangement uses TRBV19 and TRBJ2-5, with a possible D match to TRBD1 (6 bases). Germline V gene data show CDR1 as LNHDA and CDR2 as SQIVND (reference sequence). Trimming cost V 3 bases and J 4 bases, with 15 bases left between them. The CDR3 runs 15 residues. CDR3 nucleotides: TGTGCCAGTAGTATGGGCAGGGGCGACGTAGAGACCCAGTACTTC. This codes for CASSMGRGDVETQYF.

Concerning this clonotype: Possible read error: a much larger clone is one base away. This is likely a read error, given that the CDR3 carries no conserved phenylalanine or tryptophan at its end. The rearrangement links TRBV7-6 to TRBJ2-1; TRBD1 agrees at 8 bases. V was pared by 2 bases and J by 9 bases, with 3 bases of the junction left unmatched. CDR1 and CDR2 (germline): SGHVS, FNYEAQ. This CDR3 region has 13 residues. The CDR3 region has the DNA TGTGCCAGCAGCTTACAGGGGGCACTTGAGCAGTTCTAC. Encoded protein: CASSLQGALEQFY.

The chain combines TRBV27 with TRBJ1-5; D perhaps matches TRBD1 (5 bases). The CDR3 has 14 amino acids. Germline CDR1 and CDR2: MNHEY and SMNVEV (reference sequence). V dropped 4 bases and J dropped 6 bases, with 13 bases sitting between them. For the CDR3, the DNA is TGTGCCAGCAGTTACGGGATTGGGGGTCAGCCCCAGCATTTT. Protein product: CASSYGIGGQPQHF.

The rearrangement links TRBV12-5 to TRBJ1-1; D perhaps matches TRBD1 (5 bases). V lost 3 bases to trimming and J lost 0 bases, with 17 bases between them. The CDR3 has 17 amino acids. The germline V gene encodes CDR1 LGHNT and CDR2 FRNRAP. The chain's CDR3 is CASGFITTGTVNTEAFF. CDR3 sequence (DNA): TGTGCTAGTGGTTTTATCACTACCGGGACGGTGAACACTGAAGCTTTCTTT.

This clonotype turned up a few times. The chain employs TRBV19 and TRBJ1-2, with unresolved D. Germline assignment: CDR1 LNHDA and CDR2 SQIVND (reference sequence). V dropped 6 bases and J dropped 6 bases, with 11 bases sitting between them. CDR3 length: 12 residues. CDR3 amino acids: CASRHQRDGYTF. As DNA, the CDR3 is TGTGCCAGTAGGCACCAGAGAGATGGCTACACCTTC.

This clonotype was counted only a few times. This chain links TRBV15 with TRBJ1-1; tentative D call: TRBD1 (6 bases). Trimming left V 5 bases short and J 3 bases short, with 10 bases between. Germline V CDR1 and CDR2: LNHNV, YYDKDF (reference sequence). The CDR3 loop spans 13 amino acids. This CDR3 reads CATSGYRDTEAFF. CDR3 nucleotide sequence: TGTGCCACCAGCGGCTACAGGGACACTGAAGCTTTCTTT.

The CDR3 sequence: CASSVGGGHLRETQYF. DNA for the CDR3: TGTGCCAGCAGCGTTGGGGGGGGCCATTTGAGAGAGACCCAGTACTTC. The V call is TRBV9, the J call TRBJ2-5, with a weak D call TRBD2 (7 bases). This CDR3 contains 16 residues. The germline V and J ends were trimmed by 2 bases and 4 bases, with 18 bases remaining between them. CDR1 is SGDLS, CDR2 YYNGEE, per germline.

This CDR3 is CASNQENEQFF. In nucleotides, the CDR3 is TGTGCCAGTAACCAGGAGAATGAGCAGTTCTTC. The chain uses TRBV19 and TRBJ2-1; unclear D gene. Trimming shortened V by 7 bases and J by 7 bases, and 8 bases separated the two germline ends. This CDR3 spans 11 amino acids. CDR1 is LNHDA and CDR2 is SQIVND in the germline V gene (reference sequence).

The V gene is TRBV25-1, the J gene TRBJ2-6; D remains unclear. The CDR3 extends over 14 amino acids. V was pared by 1 base and J by 3 bases, with 4 bases between. Germline V gene lookup returns CDR1 MGHDK and CDR2 SYGVNS. CDR3 DNA sequence: TGTGCCAGCAGTGAATTGGGTGGGGCCAACGTCCTGACTTTC. It codes for CASSELGGANVLTF.

This clonotype was observed once. The rearrangement joins TRBV15 to TRBJ2-5, with D maybe TRBD1 (5 bases). The CDR3 length is 15 residues. Germline CDR1 reads LNHNV; CDR2 reads YYDKDF (reference sequence). V was pared by 4 bases and J by 7 bases, with 19 bases between. CDR3 sequence reads: CATSTPTDSLLTQYF. The CDR3 DNA sequence: TGTGCCACCAGCACTCCCACTGACAGTCTGCTGACCCAGTACTTC.

The rearrangement links TRBV20-1 to TRBJ2-7; a weak D match, TRBD1 (5 bases). Germline CDR1 DFQATT, CDR2 SNEGSKA (reference sequence). The CDR3 length is 14 residues. Trimming removed 5 bases at V and 2 bases at J, with 16 bases between. CDR3 DNA sequence: TGCAGTGCTGAGGCCGGTGACAGACCCTACGAGCAGTACTTC. Its translation: CSAEAGDRPYEQYF.

The chain is built from TRBV19 and TRBJ2-1; TRBD2 matches 8 bases. The CDR3 loop spans 14 amino acids. V lost 5 bases and J lost 9; bases outside the gene matches: 9. CDR1 is LNHDA and CDR2 is SQIVND in the germline V gene (reference sequence). In DNA, the CDR3 is TGTGCCAGTAGTCCGGGGGGGCTGAATGGTGAGCAGTTCTTC. It codes for CASSPGGLNGEQFF.